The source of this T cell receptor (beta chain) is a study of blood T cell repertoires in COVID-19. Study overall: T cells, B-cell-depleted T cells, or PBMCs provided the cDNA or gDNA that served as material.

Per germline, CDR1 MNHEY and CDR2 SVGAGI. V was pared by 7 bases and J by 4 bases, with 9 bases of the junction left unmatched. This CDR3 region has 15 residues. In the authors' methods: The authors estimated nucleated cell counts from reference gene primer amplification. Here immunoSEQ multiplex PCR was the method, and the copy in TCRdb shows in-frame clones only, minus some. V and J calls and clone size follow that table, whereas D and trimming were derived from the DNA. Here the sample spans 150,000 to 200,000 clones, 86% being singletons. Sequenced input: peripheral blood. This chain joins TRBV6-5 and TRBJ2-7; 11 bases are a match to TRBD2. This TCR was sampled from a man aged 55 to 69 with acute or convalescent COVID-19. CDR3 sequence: CASTFWTSGSYEQYF. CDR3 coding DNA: TGTGCCAGCACCTTCTGGACTAGCGGGTCATACGAGCAGTACTTC.